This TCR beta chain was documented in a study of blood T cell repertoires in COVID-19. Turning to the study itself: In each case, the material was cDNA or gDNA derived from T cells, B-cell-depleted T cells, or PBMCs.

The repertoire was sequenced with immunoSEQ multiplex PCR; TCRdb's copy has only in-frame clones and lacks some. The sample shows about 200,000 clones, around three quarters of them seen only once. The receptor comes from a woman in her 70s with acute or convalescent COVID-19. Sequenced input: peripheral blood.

CDR3 region: CASSLLAGARVGELFF. DNA for the CDR3: TGTGCCAGCAGTTTACTAGCGGGAGCAAGGGTCGGGGAGCTGTTTTTT. The chain couples TRBV27 to TRBJ2-2, with 10 bases aligning to TRBD2. Germline V gene sequence: CDR1 MNHEY, CDR2 SMNVEV (reference sequence). V dropped 2 bases and J dropped 7; count of bases not matched to a gene: 7. The CDR3 totals 16 residues.